Shown below are 24 T cell receptor beta chains from a single sample sequenced in a study of blood T cell repertoires in COVID-19. Here immunoSEQ multiplex PCR was the method, and the copy in TCRdb shows in-frame clones only, minus some. The sample shows roughly 180,000 clones, approximately 84% of them seen only once. Input material: peripheral blood. These receptor sequences come from a man in his forties who had recovered from COVID-19.

This rearrangement joins TRBV5-6 to TRBJ2-1, with 10 positions matching TRBD1. The CDR3 is made up of 18 amino acids. Germline CDR1 reads SGHDT; CDR2 reads YYEEEE. Trimming at V came to 4 bases and at J to 5 bases, leaving 15 bases not matched to a gene. This CDR3 is CASSTTIVDRGPDNEQFF. The CDR3 DNA follows: TGTGCCAGCAGCACTACAATCGTCGACAGGGGGCCCGACAATGAGCAGTTCTTC.

The gene calls are TRBV19 and TRBJ1-4, with TRBD1 as a possible D gene (6 bases). The CDR3 sequence is 15 residues long. CDR1 and CDR2 from the germline V gene are LNHDA and SQIVND (reference sequence). Between the trimmed V and J ends, which lost 6 bases and 1 base, there was a span of 12 bases. CDR3 sequence (DNA): TGTGCCAGTAGAAGGTCACAGGGAACTAATGAAAAACTGTTTTTT. Its protein product is CASRRSQGTNEKLFF.

CDR3 in DNA: TGCGCCAGAACCAAAGGACAGAGAGAGTATCAGCCCCAGCATTTT. It yields the protein CARTKGQREYQPQHF. The chain has TRBV10-1 and TRBJ1-5, with D tentatively TRBD1 (6 bases). V dropped 9 bases and J dropped 5 bases, with 20 bases sitting between them. Germline loops: CDR1 WNHNN, CDR2 SYGVQD (reference sequence). The length of the CDR3 is 15 residues.

This chain uses TRBV18 with TRBJ2-1; D is undetermined. Trimming shortened V by 1 base and J by 8 bases, and 12 bases separated the two germline ends. Per the germline V gene, CDR1 is KGHSH and CDR2 is LQKENI. The CDR3 contains 14 residues. The CDR3 DNA sequence: TGTGCCAGCTCACCACGGCCAGAATTCTATGAGCAGTTCTTC. Translating gives CASSPRPEFYEQFF.

This chain connects TRBV19 to TRBJ2-7; 7 nucleotides match TRBD1. V lost 6 bases, J lost 0 bases, and 11 bases stayed unmatched. The CDR3 has 16 residues. Germline CDR1 LNHDA, CDR2 SQIVND (reference sequence). The CDR3 loop reads CASSARQGRSSYEQYF. The CDR3 nucleotides read TGTGCCAGTAGCGCTCGACAGGGTCGAAGCTCCTACGAGCAGTACTTC.

The chain is built from TRBV4-1 and TRBJ2-2; tentatively, D is TRBD2 (6 bases). Trimming removed 2 bases from V and 6 bases from J, with 10 bases in between. This CDR3 is 14 amino acids long. Germline CDR1 and CDR2: MGHRA and YSYEKL. The CDR3 sequence: CASSQNTSPGELFF. In DNA, the CDR3 is TGCGCCAGCAGCCAAAACACTAGCCCCGGGGAGCTGTTTTTT.

This clone was detected a few times. This sample includes further DNA sequences coding for the same CDR3. The chain employs TRBV3-1 (or the pseudogene TRBV3-2) and TRBJ2-7; TRBD1 might be the D (5 bases). The CDR3 totals 15 residues. Germline CDR1 reads LGHDT; CDR2 reads YNNKEL (reference sequence). Trimming pared 0 bases from V and 1 base from J, leaving 10 bases between. The CDR3 region is CASSQDGTGSYEQYF. For the CDR3, the DNA is TGTGCCAGCAGCCAAGACGGCACAGGTTCCTACGAGCAGTACTTC.

The V gene is TRBV7-9, the J gene TRBJ2-3, with 9 bases identical to TRBD2. The germline gives CDR1 SEHNR, CDR2 FQNEAQ (reference sequence). The V and J ends lost 6 bases and 4 bases, in that order; junction bases with no gene match: 8. The CDR3 runs to 15 residues. The CDR3 DNA follows: TGTGCCAGCAGAAATCTAGCGGGGCCCCCAGATACGCAGTATTTT. Translating gives CASRNLAGPPDTQYF.

The rearrangement joins TRBV27 to TRBJ1-2; 8 positions agree with TRBD1. Germline values: CDR1 MNHEY, CDR2 SMNVEV (reference sequence). The V gene end was trimmed by 5 bases and the J gene end by 4 bases; junction bases not matched to a gene: 6. There are 14 residues in the CDR3. This CDR3 is CASSKDRALYGYTF. Written as DNA, the CDR3 is TGTGCCAGCAGTAAGGACAGGGCCCTCTATGGCTACACCTTC.

This clone was recorded only once. This chain uses TRBV7-2 with TRBJ2-1; 8 bases line up with TRBD1. This CDR3 is 13 amino acids long. Germline CDR1 and CDR2: SGHTA and FQGNSA. J gave up 8 bases and V 2 bases, and 2 bases lay outside the gene matches. CDR3 residues: CASSLQGAYEQFF. The DNA for the CDR3 is TGTGCCAGCAGCTTACAGGGGGCCTATGAGCAGTTCTTC.

The rearrangement links TRBV9 to TRBJ2-1; no definite D call. Trimming pared 4 bases from V and 2 bases from J, leaving 7 bases between. The CDR3 loop spans 13 amino acids. Germline V gives CDR1 SGDLS, CDR2 YYNGEE. The CDR3 DNA reads TGTGCCAGCAGCCCAGGCCCCTACAATGAGCAGTTCTTC. Translated: CASSPGPYNEQFF.

The chain has TRBV4-3 and TRBJ1-2, with TRBD1 matching over 9 bases. The J segment lost 12 bases and the V segment lost 0 bases, leaving 5 bases of the junction unmatched. From germline, CDR1 is LGHNA and CDR2 YSLEER. The length of the CDR3 is 13 residues. CDR3 DNA sequence: TGCGCCAGCAGCCAAGATATGACAGGGGGAGACACCTTC. Protein sequence: CASSQDMTGGDTF.

The rearrangement joins TRBV5-5 to TRBJ2-7; a possible D gene is TRBD1 (6 bases). Looked up from germline, CDR1 is SGHKS and CDR2 is YYEKEE (reference sequence). V gave up 0 bases and J gave up 2 bases, with 12 bases separating them. The CDR3 extends over 15 amino acids. The CDR3 region is CASSLGTDPAYEQYF. The CDR3 DNA sequence: TGTGCCAGCAGCTTGGGGACAGACCCTGCCTACGAGCAGTACTTC.

The chain uses TRBV6-5 and TRBJ2-1; D is possibly TRBD1 (6 bases). The CDR3 covers 11 residues. Germline V gene sequence: CDR1 MNHEY, CDR2 SVGAGI. The germline V and J ends were trimmed by 6 bases and 9 bases, with 9 bases remaining between them. The CDR3, as DNA: TGTGCCAGCAGCAGGGACACTGAGCAGTTCTTC. Translating it yields CASSRDTEQFF.

CDR3 DNA sequence: TGCAGCGTTGAGGCCGGGATACTGGGGTCGAGCGGCTACACCTTC. This translates into CSVEAGILGSSGYTF. This sequence joins TRBV29-1 and TRBJ1-2; no firm D call. Per the germline V gene, CDR1 is SQVTM and CDR2 is ANQGSEA. V lost 3 bases and J lost 8, with 22 bases in between. The CDR3 is 15 residues long.

The chain joins TRBV25-1 to TRBJ2-7; 12 positions match TRBD1. The CDR3 has 15 residues. Germline V gene data show CDR1 as MGHDK and CDR2 as SYGVNS. With V trimmed by 6 bases and J by 2 bases, 5 bases remained unmatched. For the CDR3, the DNA is TGTGCCAGCAGCACCGGGACAGGGGGCCCCTACGAGCAGTACTTC. It encodes CASSTGTGGPYEQYF.

This sequence joins TRBV4-3 and TRBJ2-1; 7 nucleotides agree with TRBD2. The CDR3 totals 16 residues. Germline V CDR1 and CDR2: LGHNA, YSLEER. Unmatched junction bases numbered 3, after V lost 1 base and J lost 0 bases. This CDR3 is CASSQGSGVSYNEQFF. CDR3 DNA: TGCGCCAGCAGCCAAGGGAGCGGGGTCTCCTACAATGAGCAGTTCTTC.

V usage is TRBV19 and J usage is TRBJ2-4; 9 nucleotides line up with TRBD1. The CDR3 is made up of 13 amino acids. Germline CDR1 LNHDA, CDR2 SQIVND (reference sequence). The V and J ends lost 5 bases and 6 bases, in that order; junction bases with no gene match: 2. CDR3 protein: CASSRDRVNIQYF. CDR3 DNA: TGTGCCAGTAGTCGGGACAGGGTAAACATTCAGTACTTC.

This rearrangement joins TRBV7-9 to TRBJ2-5; 9 bases match TRBD1. J gave up 0 bases and V 8 bases, and 7 bases lay outside the gene matches. CDR3 size: 15 residues. Germline lookup yields CDR1 SEHNR and CDR2 FQNEAQ (reference sequence). CDR3 sequence reads: CASAKGTGYQETQYF. In nucleotides, the CDR3 is TGTGCCAGCGCGAAGGGGACAGGGTACCAAGAGACCCAGTACTTC. Full variable domain (remainder filled in from reference TRBV7-9 and TRBJ2-5): DTGVSQNPRHKITKRGQNVTFRCDPISEHNRLYWYRQTLGQGPEFLTYFQNEAQLEKSRLLSDRFSAERPKGSFSTLEIQRTEQGDSAMYLCASAKGTGYQETQYFGPGTRLLVL.

The chain couples TRBV7-2 to TRBJ2-7; TRBD2 agrees at 7 bases. Germline assignment: CDR1 SGHTA and CDR2 FQGNSA. J was trimmed by 2 bases and V by 6 bases; bases with no gene match: 7. The CDR3 spans 14 residues. CDR3: CASSNGREAYEQYF. As DNA, the CDR3 is TGTGCCAGCAGTAATGGGAGGGAAGCCTACGAGCAGTACTTC.

V and J are TRBV2 and TRBJ1-1; TRBD1 matches at 7 bases. The ends lost 1 base at V and 4 bases at J; junction bases unmatched: 9. This CDR3 contains 16 residues. CDR1 and CDR2 (germline): SNHLY, FYNNEI. The CDR3 here is CASSEGFDRVTTEAFF. The CDR3 bases are TGTGCCAGCAGTGAAGGGTTTGACAGGGTGACCACTGAAGCTTTCTTT.

This rearrangement joins TRBV19 to TRBJ1-1; 8 bases agree with TRBD1. Germline V gene lookup returns CDR1 LNHDA and CDR2 SQIVND (reference sequence). V lost 9 bases, J lost 4 bases, and 10 bases stayed unmatched. The CDR3 runs 14 residues. CDR3 nucleotide sequence: TGTGCCAGCACACAGGGGGTTGGGGTCACTGAAGCTTTCTTT. Translation gives CASTQGVGVTEAFF.

The CDR3 here is CASSLEGGGRYEQYF. Here the CDR3 DNA reads TGCGCCAGCAGCCTAGAGGGGGGAGGGCGGTACGAGCAGTACTTC. The V gene is TRBV4-3, the J gene TRBJ2-7; D is perhaps TRBD2 (7 bases). The CDR3 consists of 15 residues. Trimming took 4 bases from V and 4 from J, leaving 17 bases between them. In germline, CDR1 is LGHNA, CDR2 YSLEER.

This clone appeared a single time. The chain joins TRBV2 to TRBJ2-1, with a possible D match to TRBD2 (5 bases). The CDR3 is made up of 15 amino acids. Deletions cut 5 bases from V and 2 bases from J, with 13 bases between. Per the germline V gene, CDR1 is SNHLY and CDR2 is FYNNEI. CDR3 nucleotide sequence: TGTGCCAGCAGTAGGGAGTCCTGGGCCTACAATGAGCAGTTCTTC. Encoded protein: CASSRESWAYNEQFF.